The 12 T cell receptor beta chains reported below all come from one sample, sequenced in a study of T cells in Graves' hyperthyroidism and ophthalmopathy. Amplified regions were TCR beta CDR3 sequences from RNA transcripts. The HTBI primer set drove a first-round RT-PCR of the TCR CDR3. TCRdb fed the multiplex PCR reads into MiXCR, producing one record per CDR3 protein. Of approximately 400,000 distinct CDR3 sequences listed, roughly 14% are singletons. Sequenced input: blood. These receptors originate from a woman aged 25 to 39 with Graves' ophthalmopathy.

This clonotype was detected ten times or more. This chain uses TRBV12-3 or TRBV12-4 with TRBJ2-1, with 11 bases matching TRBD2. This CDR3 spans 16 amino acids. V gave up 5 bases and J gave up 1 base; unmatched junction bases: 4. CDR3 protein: CASSRTSGGSYNEQFF. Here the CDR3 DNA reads TGTGCCAGCAGTAGAACTAGCGGGGGATCCTACAATGAGCAGTTCTTC.

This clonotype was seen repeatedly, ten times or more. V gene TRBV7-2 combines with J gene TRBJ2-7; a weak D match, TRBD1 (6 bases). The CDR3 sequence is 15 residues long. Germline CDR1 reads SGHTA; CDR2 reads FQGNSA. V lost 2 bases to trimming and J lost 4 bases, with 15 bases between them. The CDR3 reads CASSLWAGEKYEQYF. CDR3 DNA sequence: TGTGCCAGCAGCTTATGGGCAGGGGAAAAATACGAGCAGTACTTC.

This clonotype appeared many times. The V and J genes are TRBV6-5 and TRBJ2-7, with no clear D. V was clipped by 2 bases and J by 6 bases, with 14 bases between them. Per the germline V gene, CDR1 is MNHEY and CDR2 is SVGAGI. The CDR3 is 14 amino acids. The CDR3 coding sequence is TGTGCCAGCAGTTACACGGGCTACGGAGTCGAGCAGTACTTC. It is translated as CASSYTGYGVEQYF.

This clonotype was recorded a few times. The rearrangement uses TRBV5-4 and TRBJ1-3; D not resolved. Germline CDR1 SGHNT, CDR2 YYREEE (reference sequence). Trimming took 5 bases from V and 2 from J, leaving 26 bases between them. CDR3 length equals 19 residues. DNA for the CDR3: TGTGCCAGCAGATATACTCCCGGACGGAAGCGGGGAGCTGGAAACACCATATATTTT. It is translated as CASRYTPGRKRGAGNTIYF.

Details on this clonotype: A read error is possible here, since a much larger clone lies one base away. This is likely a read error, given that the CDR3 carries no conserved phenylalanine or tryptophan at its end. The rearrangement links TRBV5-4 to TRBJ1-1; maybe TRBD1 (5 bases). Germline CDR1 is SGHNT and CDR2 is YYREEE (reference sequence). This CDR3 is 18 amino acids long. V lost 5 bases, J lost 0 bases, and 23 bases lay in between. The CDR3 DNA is TGTGCCAGCAGGGGGTTAGGTCGAGGGGCCATCATGAACACTGAAGCTTTCCTT. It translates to CASRGLGRGAIMNTEAFL.

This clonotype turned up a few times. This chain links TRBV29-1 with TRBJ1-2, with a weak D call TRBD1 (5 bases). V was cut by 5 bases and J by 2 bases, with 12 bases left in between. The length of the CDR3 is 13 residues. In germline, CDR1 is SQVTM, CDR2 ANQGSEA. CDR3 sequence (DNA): TGCAGCGTTCGAGGGGCGAGCAACTATGGCTACACCTTC. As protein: CSVRGASNYGYTF.

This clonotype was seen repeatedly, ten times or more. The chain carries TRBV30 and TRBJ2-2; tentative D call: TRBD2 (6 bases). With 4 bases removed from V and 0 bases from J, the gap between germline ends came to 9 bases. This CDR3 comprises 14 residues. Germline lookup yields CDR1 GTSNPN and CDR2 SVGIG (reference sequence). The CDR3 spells CAWMGTANTGELFF. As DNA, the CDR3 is TGTGCCTGGATGGGGACTGCGAACACCGGGGAGCTGTTTTTT.

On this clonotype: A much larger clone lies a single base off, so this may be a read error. CDR3: CATRGLAGGGSQETQYF. DNA of the CDR3: TGTGCCACCAGGGGACTAGCGGGGGGTGGATCCCAAGAGACCCAGTACTTC. V is TRBV28 and J is TRBJ2-5; 15 bases are a match to TRBD2. Germline lookup yields CDR1 MDHEN and CDR2 SYDVKM. The CDR3 length is 17 residues. The trim removed 10 bases at V and 1 base at J, leaving 10 bases unmatched.

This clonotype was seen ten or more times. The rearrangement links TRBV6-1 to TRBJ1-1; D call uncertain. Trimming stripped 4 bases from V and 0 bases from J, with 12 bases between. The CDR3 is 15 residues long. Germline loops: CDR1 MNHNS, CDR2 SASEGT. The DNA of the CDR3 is TGTGCCAGCAGTGTGGGAACAAGGATGAACACTGAAGCTTTCTTT. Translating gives CASSVGTRMNTEAFF.

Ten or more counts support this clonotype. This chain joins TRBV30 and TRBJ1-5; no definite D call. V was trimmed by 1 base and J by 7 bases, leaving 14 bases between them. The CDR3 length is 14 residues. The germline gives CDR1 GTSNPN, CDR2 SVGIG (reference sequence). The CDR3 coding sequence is TGTGCCTGGAGTGGAACGCCGGGTGGCCAGCCCCAGCATTTT. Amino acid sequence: CAWSGTPGGQPQHF.

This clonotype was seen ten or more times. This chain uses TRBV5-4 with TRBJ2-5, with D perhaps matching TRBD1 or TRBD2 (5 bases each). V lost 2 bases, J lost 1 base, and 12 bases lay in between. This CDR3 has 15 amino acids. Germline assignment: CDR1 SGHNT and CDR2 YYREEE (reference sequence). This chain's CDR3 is CASSLIPGTQETQYF. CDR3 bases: TGTGCCAGCAGCTTAATCCCCGGGACCCAAGAGACCCAGTACTTC.

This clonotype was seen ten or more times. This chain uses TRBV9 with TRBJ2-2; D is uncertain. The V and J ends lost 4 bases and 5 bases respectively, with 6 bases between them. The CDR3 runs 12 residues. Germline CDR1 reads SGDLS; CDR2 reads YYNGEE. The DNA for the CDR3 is TGTGCCAGCAGCCCCCTAACCGGGGAGCTGTTTTTT. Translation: CASSPLTGELFF.